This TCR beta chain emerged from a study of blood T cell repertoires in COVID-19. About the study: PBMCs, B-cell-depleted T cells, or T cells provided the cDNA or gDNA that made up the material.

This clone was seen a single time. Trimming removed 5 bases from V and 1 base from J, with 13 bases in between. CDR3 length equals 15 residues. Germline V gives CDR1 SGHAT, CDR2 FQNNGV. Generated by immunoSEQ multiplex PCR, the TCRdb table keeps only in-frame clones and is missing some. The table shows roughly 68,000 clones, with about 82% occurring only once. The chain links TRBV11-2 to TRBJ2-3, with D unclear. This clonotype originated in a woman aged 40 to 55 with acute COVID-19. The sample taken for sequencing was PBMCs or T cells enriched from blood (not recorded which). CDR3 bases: TGTGCCAGCAGCCCAGGCTTAGGCGGCACAGATACGCAGTATTTT. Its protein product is CASSPGLGGTDTQYF.